Described below is a single T cell receptor (beta chain) sequence and its context. What it binds is unknown. A second PCR of roughly 7 to 11 cycles used a sample-barcoded 5' primer and a J-beta primer mix. A minimum of 2.5 million CDR3-containing paired-end reads was obtained for each sample. TCRdb re-called the 5' RACE reads through MiXCR, storing one row per CDR3 protein. Of hundreds of thousands of distinct CDR3 sequences in the sample, roughly 60% were seen once. The data belong to a study of blood T cells in healthy people across ages. Study findings and constraints: From one million sequenced T cells, diversity estimates were lower bounds. Possibly confounding the expanded clonotype changes was the fact that donor CMV status was unknown. More naive CD4+ cells and higher diversity were found in long-lived than in aged donors.

Germline CDR1 reads DFQATT; CDR2 reads SNEGSKA (reference sequence). The CDR3 runs to 14 residues. Trimming cost V 0 bases and J 4 bases, with 12 bases left between them. Sequenced sample: blood. The chain couples TRBV20-1 to TRBJ1-2; TRBD1 is a possible D gene (5 bases). The TCR sequence derives from a man in his thirties or forties in good health. The CDR3 bases are TGCAGTGCTAGAGATGAATTGGACATCTATGGCTACACCTTC. The encoded protein is CSARDELDIYGYTF.